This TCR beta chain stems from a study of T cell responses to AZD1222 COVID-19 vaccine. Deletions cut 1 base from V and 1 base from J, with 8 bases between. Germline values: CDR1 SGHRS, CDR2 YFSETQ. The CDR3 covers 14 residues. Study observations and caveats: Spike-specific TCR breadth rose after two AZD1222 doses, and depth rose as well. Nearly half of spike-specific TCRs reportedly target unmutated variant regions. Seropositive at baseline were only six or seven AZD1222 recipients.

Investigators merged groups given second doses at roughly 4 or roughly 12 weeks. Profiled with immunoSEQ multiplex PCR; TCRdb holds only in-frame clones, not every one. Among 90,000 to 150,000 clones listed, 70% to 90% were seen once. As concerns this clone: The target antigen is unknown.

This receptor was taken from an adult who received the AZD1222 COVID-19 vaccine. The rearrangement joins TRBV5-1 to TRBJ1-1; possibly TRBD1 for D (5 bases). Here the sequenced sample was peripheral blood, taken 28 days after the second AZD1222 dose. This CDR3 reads CASSLWGQNTEAFF. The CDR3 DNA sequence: TGCGCCAGCAGCTTGTGGGGCCAGAACACTGAAGCTTTCTTT.